A selection of T cell receptor beta chains follows, all from one sample in a study of liver allograft versus peripheral blood T cells. TCRdb re-called the reads through MiXCR, storing one row per CDR3 protein. The sample has 950 to 1,500 distinct CDR3 sequences, 15% to 20% seen once. The receptors shown here come from a human patient who had a liver transplant. The T cells may partly be graft donor cells. CDR3s include the opening cysteine and the closing phenylalanine or tryptophan. The order of the fields is J gene, clone size, V gene, D gene, CDR3 protein, CDR3 DNA. A D gene is named only where the DNA matches it firmly. Only part of the rows carry a size: once, few, many, or a class if the clone is expanded.

J gene: TRBJ2-7
clone size: -
V gene: TRBV20-1
D gene: TRBD2
CDR3 protein: CSARDPLSGGPPYEQYF
CDR3 DNA: TGCAGTGCTAGAGATCCCCTGAGCGGGGGGCCTCCCTACGAGCAGTACTTC

J gene: TRBJ2-1
clone size: large
V gene: TRBV19
D gene: TRBD2
CDR3 protein: CASSIFLAGGPDNEQFF
CDR3 DNA: TGTGCCAGTAGTATATTCCTAGCGGGAGGGCCGGACAATGAGCAGTTCTTC

J gene: TRBJ2-3
clone size: medium-sized
V gene: TRBV27
D gene: TRBD1
CDR3 protein: CASSSLGQGTDTQYF
CDR3 DNA: TGTGCCAGCAGTTCCCTAGGACAGGGCACAGATACGCAGTATTTT

J gene: TRBJ1-2
clone size: medium-sized
V gene: TRBV29-1
D gene: TRBD1
CDR3 protein: CSVPGQGLHGYTF
CDR3 DNA: TGCAGCGTCCCGGGACAGGGGCTCCATGGCTACACCTTC

J gene: TRBJ2-2
clone size: medium-sized
V gene: TRBV27
D gene: TRBD2
CDR3 protein: CASSRGGLAVRELFF
CDR3 DNA: TGTGCCAGCAGTCGTGGGGGACTAGCGGTCCGGGAGCTGTTTTTT

J gene: TRBJ2-2
clone size: medium-sized
V gene: TRBV12-3/TRBV12-4
D gene: -
CDR3 protein: CASSHPGAGELFF
CDR3 DNA: TGTGCCAGCAGTCATCCAGGGGCCGGGGAGCTGTTTTTT

J gene: TRBJ1-2
clone size: -
V gene: TRBV10-3
D gene: TRBD1
CDR3 protein: CAISESDRDGYTF
CDR3 DNA: TGTGCCATCAGTGAGTCGGACAGGGACGGCTACACCTTC

J gene: TRBJ1-4
clone size: medium-sized
V gene: TRBV10-3
D gene: -
CDR3 protein: CAISEQTAGNEKLFF
CDR3 DNA: TGTGCCATCAGTGAACAGACCGCCGGTAATGAAAAACTGTTTTTT

J gene: TRBJ2-7
clone size: medium-sized
V gene: TRBV7-9
D gene: -
CDR3 protein: CASSIRHAYEQYF
CDR3 DNA: TGTGCCAGCAGCATAAGACACGCCTACGAGCAGTACTTC

J gene: TRBJ1-1
clone size: medium-sized
V gene: TRBV20-1
D gene: -
CDR3 protein: CSARSLRDTEAFF
CDR3 DNA: TGCAGTGCTCGTTCCCTCAGGGACACTGAAGCTTTCTTT

J gene: TRBJ1-6
clone size: medium-sized
V gene: TRBV11-2
D gene: TRBD1
CDR3 protein: CASSLDWVDRVDAYNSPLHF
CDR3 DNA: TGTGCCAGCAGCTTAGATTGGGTGGACAGGGTGGACGCCTATAATTCACCCCTCCACTTT

J gene: TRBJ2-7
clone size: -
V gene: TRBV11-2
D gene: TRBD1
CDR3 protein: CASSPPDRQFYEQYF
CDR3 DNA: TGTGCCAGCAGCCCTCCGGACAGGCAGTTTTACGAGCAGTACTTC

J gene: TRBJ1-5
clone size: -
V gene: TRBV12-3/TRBV12-4
D gene: -
CDR3 protein: CASSSGLDNQPQHF
CDR3 DNA: TGTGCCAGCAGTTCAGGGTTGGACAATCAGCCCCAGCATTTT

J gene: TRBJ2-1
clone size: medium-sized
V gene: TRBV11-2
D gene: TRBD2
CDR3 protein: CASSPSPLAELKREEQFF
CDR3 DNA: TGTGCCAGCAGCCCATCCCCTCTAGCGGAGCTAAAAAGGGAGGAGCAGTTCTTC